The rows below give T cell receptor beta chains drawn from one sample of a study of cytomegalovirus exposure and HLA in healthy donors. Produced via immunoSEQ multiplex PCR; TCRdb's table is partial and in-frame only. The sample carries 200,000 to 250,000 clones, 82% recorded once. The source material was PBMCs. The receptors were sampled from a woman aged 35 to 49 in good health and CMV-seropositive. CDR3s include the opening cysteine and the closing phenylalanine or tryptophan. The D gene is left open where the match is weak. Not every row has a clone size; where given, it reads once, few, many or a size class.

J | size | V | D | DNA | CDR3
TRBJ1-1 | . | TRBV29-1 | . | TGCAGCGCACAGGGGAACACTGAAGCTTTCTTT | CSAQGNTEAFF
TRBJ2-5 | . | TRBV20-1 | . | TGCAGTGCTTATTACGGGGAGACCCAGTACTTC | CSAYYGETQYF
TRBJ2-3 | . | TRBV7-8 | TRBD1 | TGTGCCAGCAGCTACCGGGACAGGGCCCAAGATACGCAGTATTTT | CASSYRDRAQDTQYF
TRBJ1-4 | . | TRBV6-1 | . | TGTGCCAGCAGCGTTAGGACGGGGGAAAAACTGTTTTTT | CASSVRTGEKLFF
TRBJ2-1 | . | TRBV7-9 | TRBD2 | TGTGCCAGCAGCTTGACAGGACTAGCGGGAGGATCCTACAATGAGCAGTTCTTC | CASSLTGLAGGSYNEQFF
TRBJ1-5 | . | TRBV21-1 | . | TGTGCCAGCAGCAATTTCGCTCGTCCCGGGACAGGTCCGGTTCGGCCCCAGCATTTT | CASSNFARPGTGPVRPQHF
TRBJ2-7 | . | TRBV30 | . | TGTGCCTGGTCAAGGGGCTCCTACGAGCAGTACTTC | CAWSRGSYEQYF
TRBJ2-2 | . | TRBV11-1 | TRBD2 | TGTGCCAGCAACGCGGGAGCGCCTGACGGGGAGCTGTTTTTT | CASNAGAPDGELFF
TRBJ2-3 | . | TRBV9 | TRBD2 | TGTGCCAGCAGCGTAGATGGACTAGCGGGGGGGAGGACAGATACGCAGTATTTT | CASSVDGLAGGRTDTQYF
TRBJ1-2 | . | TRBV4-3 | TRBD1 | TGCGCCAGCAGCCAAGAGTTGGGACAGGGGGCTAGTAACTATGGCTACACCTTC | CASSQELGQGASNYGYTF
TRBJ2-4 | once | TRBV5-1 | . | TGCGCCAGCAGCTTGGACAGGTCCAAAAACATTCAGTACTTC | CASSLDRSKNIQYF
TRBJ2-7 | . | TRBV6-6 | TRBD1 | TGTGCCAGCAGTACCCCGGGACAGGGGATCTACGAGCAGTACTTC | CASSTPGQGIYEQYF
TRBJ1-2 | . | TRBV9 | . | TGTGCCAGCAGCGAAATACGACAGCCGACCTATGTTGGCTACACCTTC | CASSEIRQPTYVGYTF
TRBJ2-7 | . | TRBV11-2 | . | TGTGCCAGCAGCCAATTTGACTGGCTAGAGAGACTGGCGGTGACCTTCTTC | CASSQFDWLERLAVTFF
TRBJ1-2 | . | TRBV5-1 | . | TGCGCCAGCAGCCCGGGCAGGGTGACCTATGGCTACACCTTC | CASSPGRVTYGYTF
TRBJ2-7 | . | TRBV27 | . | TGTGCCAGCAGTGCCGGAGGGGATGAGCAGTACTTC | CASSAGGDEQYF
TRBJ2-7 | . | TRBV7-2 | TRBD2 | TGTGCCAGCAGCTTAGCAGGTAGCGGGGAGCAGTACTTC | CASSLAGSGEQYF
TRBJ2-1 | once | TRBV10-3 | TRBD2 | TGTGCCATCAGGGGGGGAGGGGAGCAGTTCTTC | CAIRGGGEQFF
TRBJ2-1 | . | TRBV7-2 | TRBD2 | TGTGCCAGCAGCTTTTTCGCTAGCGGGGGGGCCTACAATGAGCAGTTCTTC | CASSFFASGGAYNEQFF
TRBJ1-5 | . | TRBV28 | . | TGTGCCAGCAGTGATCAGGGAATCGGTAGCAATCAGCCCCAGCATTTT | CASSDQGIGSNQPQHF
TRBJ2-3 | . | TRBV30 | TRBD2 | TGTGCCTGGAGTCTTGGGGTCCGGCTAGCGGGGACCACAGATACGCAGTATTTT | CAWSLGVRLAGTTDTQYF
TRBJ2-7 | . | TRBV19 | TRBD2 | TGTGCCAGTACGGAGGTTGGGACTAGCGGGGTCTACGAGCAGTACTTC | CASTEVGTSGVYEQYF
TRBJ1-1 | . | TRBV7-2 | . | TGTGCCAGTGGGGCAGGGTACACTGAAGCTTTCTTT | CASGAGYTEAFF
TRBJ2-1 | . | TRBV5-1 | TRBD2 | TGCGCCAGCTCTAGCGGGGGCTACTACAATGAGCAGTTCTTC | CASSSGGYYNEQFF
TRBJ2-7 | . | TRBV11-2 | . | TGTGCCAGCAGCTTAAAATCTTTTTCGACTAGAGAGGTCTCCTACGAGCAGTACTTC | CASSLKSFSTREVSYEQYF
TRBJ1-6 | . | TRBV2 | . | TGTGCCAGCAGTGAAGACAGCTCCTATAATTCACCCCTCCACTTT | CASSEDSSYNSPLHF
TRBJ1-2 | . | TRBV19 | . | TGTGCCAGTAGTCGGACAGCTAACTATGGCTACACCTTC | CASSRTANYGYTF
TRBJ2-3 | . | TRBV6-6 | . | TGTGCCAGCAGTTACACTAGCCCTGCCGTAGATACGCAGTATTTT | CASSYTSPAVDTQYF
TRBJ2-1 | . | TRBV21-1 | . | TGTGCCAGCAGTGGAGACAGGGGGTATTACAATGAGCAGTTCTTC | CASSGDRGYYNEQFF
TRBJ1-5 | . | TRBV10-3 | TRBD1 | TGTGCCATCAGTGAAGCAGGGGGGAGCAATCAGCCCCAGCATTTT | CAISEAGGSNQPQHF
TRBJ1-1 | . | TRBV7-3 | . | TGTGCCAGCAGCACCAGAAACACTGAAGCTTTCTTT | CASSTRNTEAFF
TRBJ2-2 | . | TRBV7-7 | . | TGTGCTAGCAGCTTAGATTACGGGGAAGGGGAGCTGTTTTTT | CASSLDYGEGELFF
TRBJ1-2 | once | TRBV19 | . | TGTGCCAGTAGTATAGAGGTGGGCGTCTATGGCTACACCTTC | CASSIEVGVYGYTF
TRBJ1-4 | . | TRBV21-1 | . | TGTGCCAGCAGCAAACATAGAGGGTCTGCAACTAATGAAAAACTGTTTTTT | CASSKHRGSATNEKLFF
TRBJ2-3 | . | TRBV19 | TRBD2 | TGTGCCAGTAGTAGCGGGAGGACGTATTTT | CASSSGRTYF
TRBJ1-3 | . | TRBV9 | TRBD1 | TGTGCCAGCAGCGTAGCTACGGGGGACAGGGTGACCGGAAACACCATATATTTT | CASSVATGDRVTGNTIYF
TRBJ1-5 | . | TRBV15 | . | TGTGCCACCAGCAGAGAAACAGGTATGGATCAGCCCCAGCATTTT | CATSRETGMDQPQHF
TRBJ1-1 | . | TRBV7-2 | . | TGTGCCAGCAGCTTAGGCCCGGTACTGAACACTGAAGCTTTCTTT | CASSLGPVLNTEAFF
TRBJ1-2 | few | TRBV7-2 | TRBD1 | TGTGCCAGCAGCTTAGAGGGGACAGGTATTAACTATGGCTACACCTTC | CASSLEGTGINYGYTF
TRBJ1-4 | . | TRBV5-4 | . | TGTGCCAGCAGCCCTGGACGGGAGGAGGAAAAACTGTTTTTT | CASSPGREEEKLFF
TRBJ1-3 | . | TRBV28 | . | TGTGCCGGCAAATCTTGGGGGGTTGGAAACACCATATATTTT | CAGKSWGVGNTIYF
TRBJ1-1 | few | TRBV18 | . | TGTGCCAGCTCACCACAAGAGGGCACTGAAGCTTTCTTT | CASSPQEGTEAFF
TRBJ2-5 | . | TRBV11-2 | TRBD1 | TGTGCCAGCAGGTCCCGGGACAGGGGTCTGCGGTTCCAAGAGACCCAGTACTTC | CASRSRDRGLRFQETQYF
TRBJ1-2 | . | TRBV5-6 | . | TGTGCCAGCAGCTTGCAGGGGAACTATGGCTACACCTTC | CASSLQGNYGYTF
TRBJ2-2 | . | TRBV30 | . | TGTGCCTGGAAAAGCATTGAGAACACCGGGGAGCTGTTTTTT | CAWKSIENTGELFF
TRBJ2-2 | . | TRBV5-1 | TRBD2 | TGCGCCAGCAGCTGGCTAGCGGGGGGTGACACCGGGGAGCTGTTTTTT | CASSWLAGGDTGELFF
TRBJ2-3 | . | TRBV30 | . | TGTGCCTGGAGCCGACAGGCCCTTAGCACAGATACGCAGTATTTT | CAWSRQALSTDTQYF